This T cell receptor beta chain stems from a study of CD8+ T cells in alopecia areata. Study at large: Affected scalp percentage set treated patients' severity scores.

The V and J ends lost 1 base and 4 bases respectively, with 14 bases between them. The germline V gene has CDR1 MGHRA and CDR2 YSYEKL. This CDR3 is built from 16 residues. The treatment: oral pan-JAK inhibitor, 5-10 mg twice daily. The sequencing template was cDNA reverse transcribed from extracted RNA. TCRdb's copy holds only in-frame clones and misses some; the assay was immunoSEQ multiplex PCR. The sample includes over 70,000 clones, roughly 70% of them seen just once. Worth noting for this clone: The antigen is undetermined.

Study-wide results and caveats: Tofacitinib significantly brought down scalp clonality and expanded CD8+ clones among top 100. Persistence during tofacitinib was seen for many expanded lesional clones in scalp and blood. Researchers report lesional scalp, most notably alopecia totalis/universalis, outstripped normal scalp in clonality.

The sequence derives from a human donor with alopecia areata. This material consisted of CD8+ T cells sorted from blood, taken at week 24, from a patient treated with tofacitinib. V and J are TRBV4-1 and TRBJ1-5; no firm D call. CDR3 bases: TGCGCCAGCAGCCAAGCGGTCGATCGGGTAAATCAGCCCCAGCATTTT. Translation: CASSQAVDRVNQPQHF.